The 3 T cell receptor beta chains below were found in one sample sequenced in a study of tumor-infiltrating lymphocytes in primary liver carcinoma. From unsorted bulk tissue weighing about 20-32 mg, DNA and RNA were co-extracted. cDNA specific to TCR beta was made from around 470 ng of total RNA, with a constant-region primer employed for priming. Investigators got TCR beta libraries out of three nested multiplex PCR rounds, done with slightly modified ARM-PCR. Researchers ran the first two PCR rounds for ten to eleven cycles each with TRBV1-TRBV30 forward primers and a C-beta reverse primer. TCRdb ran MiXCR on the multiplex PCR reads and lists one entry per CDR3 protein. The table has 100,000 to 120,000 distinct CDR3 sequences, roughly 80% seen once; the top ten hold 15% to 20%. Sequenced material: liver tumor tissue from sampling region 3. This sample's subset: tumor region T3, left-lateral pole. The receptors come from a man aged 40-55 years with primary liver carcinoma and hepatitis B virus infection.

Regarding this clonotype: The CDR3 carries no conserved terminal phenylalanine or tryptophan, so it likely arises from a read error. The chain recombines TRBV11-2 with TRBJ1-5, with D tentatively TRBD1 (6 bases). The CDR3 runs 17 residues. Germline V gives CDR1 SGHAT, CDR2 FQNNGV. The CDR3 nucleotides read TGTGCCAGCATCTTAGTAGGGGTAACAGGGAGCAATCAGCCTCAGCATTCT. Protein sequence: CASILVGVTGSNQPQHS.

This clonotype was seen more than once but under ten times. A much more abundant neighbour one base away suggests this may be a read error. The chain is built from TRBV5-1 and TRBJ2-3; D tentatively reads TRBD1 or TRBD2 (5 bases each). The length of the CDR3 is 13 residues. Germline CDR1 and CDR2: SGHRS and YFSETQ. The CDR3 here is CASNPWDGDMQYF. CDR3 nucleotide sequence: TGCGCCAGCAACCCCTGGGACGGAGATATGCAGTATTTT.

A word on this clonotype: Germline is not matched at one junction end, which may reflect a read error. The chain is built from TRBV28 and TRBJ2-2, with a possible D match to TRBD2 (5 bases). Looked up from germline, CDR1 is MDHEN and CDR2 is SYDVKM. The CDR3 runs to 13 residues. The CDR3 DNA sequence: TGTGCCAGCAGTTTGTCACCCCCCGGGGAACTGTTTTTT. The encoded protein is CASSLSPPGELFF.